Following are 4 T cell receptor beta chains from one sample sequenced in a study of human T cells and chemical hapten exposure. TCRdb ran MiXCR on the RACE reads and lists one entry per CDR3 protein. The sample yields about 85,000 distinct CDR3 sequences, 8.5% seen once. Time point given: pre-sensitization, week 0. Treatment indicated: therapeutic diphenylcyclopropenone sensitization with weekly scalp DPC. The sample was whole blood, taken in connection with sensitization to the hapten diphenylcyclopropenone (DPC). These receptors were collected from a man aged 40-49 years with alopecia areata. Some clones in this sample may be carry-over from other donors' samples.

This clonotype occurred many times. The chain links TRBV7-2 to TRBJ1-1; D unresolved. CDR1 SGHTA and CDR2 FQGNSA come from the germline V gene. The CDR3 sequence is 12 residues long. V was pared by 1 base and J by 1 base, with 1 base between. CDR3 DNA sequence: TGTGCCAGCAGCTTAGAGAACACTGAAGCTTTCTTT. Its protein is CASSLENTEAFF.

At least ten counts were recorded for this clonotype. This rearrangement joins TRBV7-9 to TRBJ2-7, with D hard to call. The CDR3 consists of 12 residues. The V gene's germline CDR1 is SEHNR and CDR2 FQNEAQ (reference sequence). With 1 base removed from V and 4 bases from J, the gap between germline ends came to 5 bases. CDR3: CASSLETYEQYF. The CDR3 bases are TGTGCCAGCAGCTTAGAGACATACGAGCAGTACTTC. Filled out from reference TRBV7-9 and TRBJ2-7, the complete variable domain reads DTGVSQNPRHKITKRGQNVTFRCDPISEHNRLYWYRQTLGQGPEFLTYFQNEAQLEKSRLLSDRFSAERPKGSFSTLEIQRTEQGDSAMYLCASSLETYEQYFGPGTRLTVT.

The chain recombines TRBV7-9 with TRBJ1-5, with 9 bases matching TRBD1. V gave up 0 bases and J gave up 4 bases; unmatched junction bases: 4. The CDR3 extends over 16 amino acids. Looked up from germline, CDR1 is SEHNR and CDR2 is FQNEAQ (reference sequence). The CDR3, as DNA: TGTGCCAGCAGCTTAGCGGGACAGGGCCAGAATCAGCCCCAGCATTTT. Translation: CASSLAGQGQNQPQHF.

V and J are TRBV12-3 or TRBV12-4 and TRBJ2-1; possible D gene TRBD2, 6 bases. The germline V and J ends were trimmed by 5 bases and 14 bases, with 16 bases remaining between them. This CDR3 is built from 12 residues. DNA of the CDR3: TGTGCCAGCAGTATGGTACGGGAGAGGAAGTTCTTC. Its protein product is CASSMVRERKFF.